This T cell receptor beta chain was recovered during a study of cytotoxic CD8 clonotypes in ibrutinib-treated CLL (TCRdb year 2021). Concerning the study at large: The cohort included roughly 15 treatment-naive and about a dozen relapsed/refractory patients; 17 were IGHV unmutated. Responses were partial in around 25 patients and complete in 2; after median 68 months follow-up, about 14 stayed in remission and about 12 progressed. Of the 90 or so participants in the trial, approximately 26 had longitudinal samples available. An average of roughly 250,000 productive templates and 94,082 productive rearrangements was obtained per sample. Patients were still on ibrutinib when every remission and progressive disease sample was collected. Cryopreserved peripheral blood mononuclear cells were obtained prior to treatment, at the time of response, and at either disease progression or sustained remission. The response samples were drawn at a median of approximately twelve months into treatment, with a range of about 6 to 36 months.

As for this clone: No antigen is known for it. No much larger clonotype is one base removed from it; base qualities were not supplied.

A MiSeq instrument was used for deep resolution sequencing, which targeted depths ranging from 1 in 1 million up to 1 in 200,000 T cells, with coverage averaging 10x for each clonotype. The immunoSEQ hsTCRB Kit was used to generate TCR beta libraries. Per the source publication's procedure: Data were analyzed with ImmunoSEQ Data Assistant and ImmunoSEQ Analyzer, with V, D and J genes assigned per IMGT definitions. Clonality was computed as one minus normalized Shannon entropy of productive rearrangement frequencies, ranging from 0 to 1. Only overrepresented clonotypes making up at least 0.05% of the repertoire of each patient were included in the public clonotype analysis. Repertoires from some twelve age-matched healthy donors in immuneACCESS were used as clonality controls. Here the immuneACCESS table is served through TCRdb, limited to in-frame sequences with V and J called. Missing clones are a known gap in these copies; in checked studies unresolved V genes cover under half, and the rest lacks a known reason. The DNA was the basis for D and trimming; V, J and clone size are from that table. The sample table contains 43,000 or so clones; only one count was recorded for 50% to 80% of them. In total, the top ten clones hold roughly 21% of the sample.

Study-wide findings and limitations: Lymph node repertoires were not examined, and the timing of sampling was not matched between patients in sustained remission and those whose disease progressed. At baseline, clonality was higher than in age-matched healthy donors and showed a strong correlation with circulating CD8+ T-cell counts. Public clonotypes were found to be uncommon and were observed to contract or remain stable during treatment; the increase in clonality was shown to reflect expansion of private clonotypes at ibrutinib response. An increase in clonality was observed at ibrutinib response, with clonality remaining stable during sustained remission and falling back toward baseline at progression.

According to the germline V gene, CDR1 reads SGHRS and CDR2 reads YFSETQ. Trimming takes 0 bases from V and 4 bases from J, and the germline ends sit 15 bases apart. The CDR3 runs 16 amino acids, cysteine and phenylalanine included. The kept DNA is CDR3 alone, 48 bases in frame from the first base. The label giving this sample's time point can be read as: roughly 25 months on ibrutinib. For TCR beta library preparation, roughly 2 micrograms of genomic DNA were extracted from the cryopreserved PBMCs. Longitudinal blood samples from CLL patients receiving ibrutinib monotherapy were subjected to high-throughput TCR beta sequencing. Patients were enrolled in a phase 2 open-label single-center ibrutinib monotherapy trial.

Sequences were derived from PBMCs, sampled after 24 months of ibrutinib treatment. The sequence joins TRBV5-1 to TRBJ2-3; a tentative D call is TRBD2 (7 bases match). The sequence was obtained from a human donor with chronic lymphocytic leukemia. For the CDR3, the sequence is CASSLARSGGADTQYF. The nucleotides read TGCGCCAGCAGCTTGGCCAGATCGGGGGGCGCAGATACGCAGTATTTT.